This entry lists 10 T cell receptor beta chains sequenced from one sample in a study of shared clonotypes between healthy human individuals. Sequenced by immunoSEQ multiplex PCR; TCRdb stores in-frame clones only, minus some. The table records about 490,000 clones, 75% to 85% of them present only once. Specimen: PBMCs. These receptors were collected from a woman between 40 and 50 years old in good health. Some clones in this sample may be carry-over from other donors' samples.

The chain joins TRBV10-1 to TRBJ2-1; 8 bases are shared with TRBD2. The CDR3 totals 14 residues. J was trimmed by 7 bases and V by 5 bases; bases with no gene match: 7. Germline values: CDR1 WNHNN, CDR2 SYGVQD (reference sequence). The CDR3 region has the DNA TGCGCCAGCAGTCCAAGCGGGAGTCAGAATGAGCAGTTCTTC. Its translation is CASSPSGSQNEQFF.

The chain combines TRBV9 with TRBJ1-6; a possible D gene is TRBD1 (6 bases). The V end lost 0 bases, the J end lost 7 bases, and 11 bases lay between the germline ends. The CDR3 runs to 15 residues. Germline V gene sequence: CDR1 SGDLS, CDR2 YYNGEE. DNA of the CDR3: TGTGCCAGCAGCGTAGAGGGGGACATGAATTCACCCCTCCACTTT. Its translation: CASSVEGDMNSPLHF.

This clone was picked up a small number of times. The V gene is TRBV5-1, the J gene TRBJ2-7; 7 bases match TRBD2. Germline V gene lookup returns CDR1 SGHRS and CDR2 YFSETQ. This CDR3 has 15 residues. The junction had 5 bases not matched to a gene; V was cut back by 0 bases and J by 2 bases. The CDR3 protein is CASSLGSSGAYEQYF. The CDR3 nucleotides read TGCGCCAGCAGCTTGGGGTCTAGCGGAGCCTACGAGCAGTACTTC.

This clone was observed a few times. The chain employs TRBV15 and TRBJ1-4; D remains ambiguous. Trimming stripped 4 bases from V and 3 bases from J, with 12 bases between. The CDR3 consists of 15 residues. The germline V gene encodes CDR1 LNHNV and CDR2 YYDKDF (reference sequence). Here the CDR3 DNA reads TGTGCCACCAGCATTAGACTGTCATCTAATGAAAAACTGTTTTTT. This translates into CATSIRLSSNEKLFF.

The CDR3 DNA reads as TGTGCCAGCAGCTCCGTCGGCCTGCTTAGCTATGGCTACACCTTC. Residues: CASSSVGLLSYGYTF. The chain employs TRBV28 and TRBJ1-2; no reliable D call. Germline-derived CDR1 and CDR2 are MDHEN and SYDVKM. There are 15 residues in the CDR3. Trimming took off 6 bases at V and 4 bases at J, with 18 bases between the two ends.

The genes are TRBV7-9 and TRBJ1-2; D is perhaps TRBD1 (6 bases). Germline V gene lookup returns CDR1 SEHNR and CDR2 FQNEAQ (reference sequence). V lost 7 bases and J 4 bases, leaving 16 bases between the germline ends. The CDR3 spans 14 residues. CDR3 sequence: CASINRDTSYGYTF. Written as DNA, the CDR3 is TGTGCCAGCATCAACCGGGACACCTCCTATGGCTACACCTTC.

The count of this clone is one. The chain has TRBV28 and TRBJ2-7; 8 bases agree with TRBD2. J lost 3 bases, V lost 5 bases, and 9 bases had no gene match. Germline CDR1 and CDR2: MDHEN and SYDVKM. This CDR3 has 15 residues. CDR3 sequence: CASSTHQAGDYEQYF. The CDR3 coding sequence is TGTGCCAGCAGTACGCATCAAGCGGGAGACTACGAGCAGTACTTC.

As to this clone: At one end, the junction sequence differs from germline, possibly due to a read error. The CDR3 coding sequence is TGCGCCAGCAGCTTGATGGGGGACTACCATGAGACCCAGTACTTC. Translation gives CASSLMGDYHETQYF. The V gene is TRBV5-1, the J gene TRBJ2-5; 7 bases match TRBD2. The CDR3 consists of 15 residues. The germline V gene encodes CDR1 SGHRS and CDR2 YFSETQ.

The chain recombines TRBV2 with TRBJ2-5; 11 bases are a match to TRBD1. Germline V gene lookup returns CDR1 SNHLY and CDR2 FYNNEI. V shed 7 bases and J 4 bases; nucleotides not matched to a gene: 11. This CDR3 contains 16 residues. The CDR3 DNA reads TGTGCCAGCATCCCAATCCGGGACAGGGGGTTAGAGACCCAGTACTTC. Its protein product is CASIPIRDRGLETQYF.

J is TRBJ2-2 and V is TRBV19; D gene unclear. CDR3 length equals 14 residues. Trimming stripped 5 bases from V and 5 bases from J, with 12 bases between. From germline, CDR1 is LNHDA and CDR2 SQIVND (reference sequence). The CDR3 region has the DNA TGTGCCAGTAGTCGGCAGCTATCAACCGGGGAGCTGTTTTTT. This encodes CASSRQLSTGELFF.